The source of this TCR beta chain is a study of shared clonotypes between healthy human individuals. The study, taken as a whole, reports: On the whole, naive subsets had larger estimated richness than memory subsets had. Tissues were not sampled, only blood, and their repertoires likely differ.

Recent vaccinations or acute infections were absent in the healthy HIV-negative adult donors. Donors were Caucasian adults residing in Nashville, Tennessee, USA. Trimming removed 0 bases at V and 2 bases at J, with 7 bases between. The CDR3 has 14 residues. Germline CDR1 and CDR2: LGHNA and YNFKEQ. This clone was picked up one time. The antigen is unknown. Sequenced by immunoSEQ multiplex PCR; TCRdb stores in-frame clones only, minus some. The repertoire includes more than 1 million clones, 75% to 85% of them detected once, and under 0.6% sits in the top ten. Sequenced: memory CD4+ T cells from PBMCs. As to subset: CD45RA-negative fraction. The rearrangement uses TRBV4-2 and TRBJ2-5; D unclear. This TCR was sampled from a man younger than 35 in good health. Some clones in this sample may be carry-over from other donors' samples. The CDR3 DNA reads TGTGCCAGCAGCCAAGATGCTGGACAAGAGACCCAGTACTTC. It is translated as CASSQDAGQETQYF.